Below are 10 T cell receptor beta chains sequenced from a single sample in a study of OX40 agonist ivuxolimab in advanced cancers. Sequencing used immunoSEQ multiplex PCR; TCRdb keeps in-frame clones, though not all of them. The repertoire includes just under 75,000 clones, about nine tenths of them detected once, and roughly 0.54% sits in the top ten. Sequenced here: CD4+ or CD8+ T cells sorted from blood, sampled in a trial of the OX40 agonist ivuxolimab. Receptors originate from an adult with an advanced solid tumor such as melanoma, head and neck, liver or kidney cancer.

The chain uses TRBV7-9 and TRBJ2-6; weak D call: TRBD2 (6 bases). CDR1 and CDR2 from the germline V gene are SEHNR and FQNEAQ (reference sequence). The length of the CDR3 is 15 residues. The germline V and J ends were trimmed by 11 bases and 0 bases, with 14 bases remaining between them. The CDR3 spells CAGRGMGSGANVLTF. As DNA, the CDR3 is TGTGCCGGCCGCGGGATGGGCTCTGGGGCCAACGTCCTGACTTTC.

This chain connects TRBV4-3 to TRBJ2-1; TRBD1 matches 8 bases. Germline lookup yields CDR1 LGHNA and CDR2 YSLEER. This CDR3 contains 15 residues. Trimming took 4 bases from V and 5 from J; bases not matched to a gene: 7. This CDR3 is CASSRKTGVHNEQFF. The CDR3 nucleotides are TGCGCCAGCAGCCGGAAGACAGGGGTGCACAATGAGCAGTTCTTC.

This clone occurred a few times. The chain joins TRBV28 to TRBJ2-3; 9 bases align to TRBD2. Losses at the gene ends were 2 bases for V and 6 bases for J; bases not matched to a gene: 9. This CDR3 is 16 amino acids long. Germline loops: CDR1 MDHEN, CDR2 SYDVKM. The CDR3 here is CASSLRLSGSTDTQYF. The CDR3 DNA is TGTGCCAGCAGTTTACGACTTAGCGGGAGTACGGATACGCAGTATTTT.

The V gene is TRBV27, the J gene TRBJ2-3; D is possibly TRBD2 (5 bases). V lost 10 bases, J lost 5 bases, and 10 bases lay in between. CDR1 and CDR2 from the germline V gene are MNHEY and SMNVEV (reference sequence). The CDR3 loop spans 11 amino acids. The CDR3 reads CANARGDTQYF. The DNA for the CDR3 is TGTGCCAATGCCCGGGGAGATACGCAGTATTTT.

The chain links TRBV6-4 to TRBJ2-1; 12 nucleotides match TRBD2. J was trimmed by 9 bases and V by 9 bases; bases with no gene match: 9. The CDR3 runs 14 residues. The germline V gene encodes CDR1 MRHNA and CDR2 SNTAGT. CDR3 amino acids: CASRRTSGTFEQFF. For the CDR3, the DNA is TGTGCCAGTCGTAGGACTAGCGGGACTTTTGAGCAGTTCTTC.

DNA for the CDR3: TGTGCCAGCAGCCAAAGGGGTCAGGGGGAAGGCTACACCTTC. Its translation: CASSQRGQGEGYTF. The chain carries TRBV14 and TRBJ1-2, with TRBD1 matching over 7 bases. Trimming took 2 bases from V and 8 from J; bases not matched to a gene: 8. The CDR3 sequence is 14 residues long. Per the germline V gene, CDR1 is SGHDN and CDR2 is FVKESK.

The CDR3 bases are TGTGCCACCTCGGTCCGGGGGCGGCCCCAGCATTTT. Its protein product is CATSVRGRPQHF. The rearrangement joins TRBV28 to TRBJ1-5, with a possible D match to TRBD1 (6 bases). There are 12 residues in the CDR3. The germline gives CDR1 MDHEN, CDR2 SYDVKM. Trimming took off 10 bases at V and 9 bases at J, with 16 bases between the two ends.

The CDR3 loop reads CASKTSSYEQYF. The CDR3 nucleotides are TGTGCCAGCAAGACGAGCTCCTACGAGCAGTACTTC. The chain has TRBV2 and TRBJ2-7; D not resolved. The CDR3 is made up of 12 amino acids. Trimming removed 7 bases from V and 0 bases from J, with 7 bases in between. Germline V CDR1 and CDR2: SNHLY, FYNNEI.

The rearrangement links TRBV5-4 to TRBJ1-2; a weak D match, TRBD1 (5 bases). This CDR3 spans 16 amino acids. Germline V gene sequence: CDR1 SGHNT, CDR2 YYREEE (reference sequence). The ends were cut back, 4 bases at V and 5 bases at J, with 21 bases in the middle. The CDR3, as DNA: TGTGCCAGCAGCCTGTTCATGCGGGACCCGTCGTATGGCTACACCTTC. It specifies CASSLFMRDPSYGYTF.

This clone was counted a few times. The chain carries TRBV28 and TRBJ1-5; D unclear. Germline CDR1 is MDHEN and CDR2 is SYDVKM. With 3 bases removed from V and 5 bases from J, the gap between germline ends came to 5 bases. The CDR3 is made up of 12 amino acids. The CDR3 DNA reads TGTGCCAGCAGTTTGGGCTATCAGCCCCAGCATTTT. As protein: CASSLGYQPQHF.